This entry is about one T cell receptor (beta chain). Antigen specificity is unknown. CDR1 is MDHEN and CDR2 is SYDVKM in the germline V gene. The CDR3 is 19 amino acids. The trim removed 5 bases at V and 2 bases at J, leaving 16 bases unmatched. The method was immunoSEQ multiplex PCR; TCRdb's version includes in-frame clones alone and lacks a portion of them. This table has tens of thousands of clones, around 90% appearing once. These data come from a study of OX40 agonist ivuxolimab in advanced cancers. Overall study context: The patients got ivuxolimab, which is an agonistic anti-OX40 (CD134) antibody.

At cycle 4 day 1, cycle 7 day 1, and baseline, blood was sampled. Broader study findings: Mean expanded clone counts were higher in CD8+ than CD4+ T cells.

V gene TRBV28 combines with J gene TRBJ2-3; 10 positions match TRBD2. This specimen was CD4+ or CD8+ T cells sorted from blood, taken in a trial of the OX40 agonist ivuxolimab. The TCR was taken from an adult with an advanced solid tumor such as melanoma, head and neck, liver or kidney cancer. For the CDR3, the DNA is TGTGCCAGCAGTCCGCCCCCCTGGACTAGCGGACGATACACAGATACGCAGTATTTT. This translates into CASSPPPWTSGRYTDTQYF.